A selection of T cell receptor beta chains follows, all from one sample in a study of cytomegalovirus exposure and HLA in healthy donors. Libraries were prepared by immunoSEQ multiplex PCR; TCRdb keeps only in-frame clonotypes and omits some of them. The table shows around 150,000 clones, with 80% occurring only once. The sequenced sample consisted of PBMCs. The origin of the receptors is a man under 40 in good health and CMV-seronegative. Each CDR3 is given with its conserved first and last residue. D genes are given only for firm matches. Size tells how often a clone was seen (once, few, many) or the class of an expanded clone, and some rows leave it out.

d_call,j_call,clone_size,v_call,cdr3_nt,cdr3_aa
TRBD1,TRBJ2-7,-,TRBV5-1,TGCGCCAGCAGCACGACAGGGGGGGGCTACGAGCAGTACTTC,CASSTTGGGYEQYF
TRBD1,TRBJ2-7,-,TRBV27,TGTGCCAGCGGCTATCCAACAGGGGAAGAGCAGTACTTC,CASGYPTGEEQYF
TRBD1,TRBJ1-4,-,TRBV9,TGTGCCAGCAGCGGGACAGGGGGAGAAAAACTGTTTTTT,CASSGTGGEKLFF
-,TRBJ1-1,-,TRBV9,TGTGCCAGCAGCCACGGCGGGTGGAACACTGAAGCTTTCTTT,CASSHGGWNTEAFF
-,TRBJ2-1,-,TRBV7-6,TGTGCCAGCAGCTTAGGGGCGGGGCTCAATGAGCAGTTCTTC,CASSLGAGLNEQFF
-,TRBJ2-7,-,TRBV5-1,TGCGCCAGCAGCTTCTGGGTCGGCGGCGGCTACGAGCAGTACTTC,CASSFWVGGGYEQYF
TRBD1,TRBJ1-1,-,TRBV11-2,TGTGCCAGCAGCTTAAGGCAGGGGGCAGCGGACACTGAAGCTTTCTTT,CASSLRQGAADTEAFF
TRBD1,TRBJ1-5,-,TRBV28,TGTGCCAGCAGACTTGACAGGGGGGATAGCAATCAGCCCCAGCATTTT,CASRLDRGDSNQPQHF
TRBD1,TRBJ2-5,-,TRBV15,TGTGCCACCAGAGCGACAGGGGCCTACCAAGAGACCCAGTACTTC,CATRATGAYQETQYF
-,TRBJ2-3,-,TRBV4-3,TGCGCCAGCAGCCTTCACAGGGGGGGCGGGCAAGATACGCAGTATTTT,CASSLHRGGGQDTQYF
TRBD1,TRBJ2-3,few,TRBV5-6,TGTGCCAGCAGCTTCGGGACAGGGGCTGGAGATACGCAGTATTTT,CASSFGTGAGDTQYF